Listed below are T cell receptor beta chains from one sample, sequenced in a study of quantifying T cell responses using KT2 cells. TCRdb redid the calling of the UMI-ligation and nested PCR reads with MiXCR, one entry per CDR3 protein. The table records about 30,000 distinct CDR3 sequences, 6% to 9.5% of them present only once. Input material: PBMCs spiked with cells of the T cell clone KT2. Source of these receptors: a human donor. Both conserved end residues are part of each CDR3. D genes are given only for firm matches. Clone size is not always given. Where it is, it says once, few, many or a class for expanded clones.

j_gene: TRBJ2-2
len: 14
v_gene: TRBV7-9
abundance: few
d_gene: .
CDR3aa: CASSPRPNTGELFF
CDR3nt: TGTGCCAGCAGCCCCCGCCCGAACACCGGGGAGCTGTTTTTT

j_gene: TRBJ2-1
len: 18
v_gene: TRBV7-9
abundance: .
d_gene: TRBD2
CDR3aa: CASSLPLRLAGGKGEQFF
CDR3nt: TGTGCCAGCAGCTTACCGCTCAGACTAGCGGGAGGGAAGGGGGAGCAGTTCTTC

j_gene: TRBJ2-7
len: 14
v_gene: TRBV6-5
abundance: many
d_gene: TRBD1
CDR3aa: CASGLGQGAYEQYF
CDR3nt: TGTGCCAGCGGGTTGGGACAGGGGGCTTACGAGCAGTACTTC

j_gene: TRBJ2-5
len: 13
v_gene: TRBV9
abundance: .
d_gene: .
CDR3aa: CASSGELQETQYF
CDR3nt: TGTGCCAGCAGCGGGGAGCTCCAAGAGACCCAGTACTTC

j_gene: TRBJ1-1
len: 14
v_gene: TRBV16
abundance: many
d_gene: .
CDR3aa: CASSHLAENTEAFF
CDR3nt: TGTGCCAGCAGCCATCTCGCAGAGAACACTGAAGCTTTCTTT

j_gene: TRBJ1-2
len: 9
v_gene: TRBV20-1
abundance: many
d_gene: .
CDR3aa: CSAGDGYTF
CDR3nt: TGCAGTGCCGGAGATGGCTACACCTTC

j_gene: TRBJ2-1
len: 14
v_gene: TRBV11-1
abundance: few
d_gene: .
CDR3aa: CASSFQGSYNEQFF
CDR3nt: TGTGCCAGCAGTTTCCAGGGGTCCTACAATGAGCAGTTCTTC

j_gene: TRBJ1-2
len: 14
v_gene: TRBV20-1
abundance: many
d_gene: .
CDR3aa: CSALEGDSLYGYTF
CDR3nt: TGCAGTGCTTTGGAAGGAGACAGCCTCTATGGCTACACCTTC

j_gene: TRBJ2-7
len: 16
v_gene: TRBV6-2/TRBV6-3
abundance: .
d_gene: TRBD2
CDR3aa: CASSYNRTSGSYEQYF
CDR3nt: TGTGCCAGCAGTTACAATAGGACTAGCGGGAGCTACGAGCAGTACTTC

j_gene: TRBJ1-4
len: 15
v_gene: TRBV6-6
abundance: few
d_gene: .
CDR3aa: CASSYPQVRNEKLFF
CDR3nt: TGTGCCAGCAGTTACCCACAGGTCCGTAATGAAAAACTGTTTTTT

j_gene: TRBJ2-7
len: 13
v_gene: TRBV9
abundance: many
d_gene: .
CDR3aa: CASSVDSGGKQYF
CDR3nt: TGTGCCAGCAGCGTAGATTCCGGTGGTAAGCAGTACTTC

j_gene: TRBJ2-7
len: 17
v_gene: TRBV5-1
abundance: .
d_gene: TRBD1
CDR3aa: CASSPGTVLSGYYEQYF
CDR3nt: TGCGCCAGCAGCCCGGGGACAGTTCTCTCGGGATACTACGAGCAGTACTTC

j_gene: TRBJ1-3
len: 14
v_gene: TRBV15
abundance: many
d_gene: .
CDR3aa: CATSRDFSGNTIYF
CDR3nt: TGTGCCACCAGCAGAGACTTCTCTGGAAACACCATATATTTT

j_gene: TRBJ2-5
len: 18
v_gene: TRBV25-1
abundance: many
d_gene: .
CDR3aa: CASSVSTGPGMRAETQYF
CDR3nt: TGTGCCAGCAGTGTATCAACAGGGCCGGGGATGCGCGCGGAGACCCAGTACTTC

j_gene: TRBJ2-7
len: 16
v_gene: TRBV21-1
abundance: many
d_gene: .
CDR3aa: CASSKADRGQKYEQYF
CDR3nt: TGTGCCAGCAGCAAAGCTGACAGGGGGCAAAAGTACGAGCAGTACTTC

j_gene: TRBJ2-7
len: 17
v_gene: TRBV5-1
abundance: few
d_gene: .
CDR3aa: CASSPVWNGLRPYEQYF
CDR3nt: TGCGCCAGCAGCCCCGTCTGGAACGGGCTGCGTCCCTACGAGCAGTACTTC

j_gene: TRBJ2-1
len: 12
v_gene: TRBV7-8
abundance: many
d_gene: .
CDR3aa: CASSLGFNEQFF
CDR3nt: TGTGCCAGCAGCTTAGGCTTCAATGAGCAGTTCTTC

j_gene: TRBJ1-1
len: 13
v_gene: TRBV2
abundance: many
d_gene: .
CDR3aa: CASGGTGYTEAFF
CDR3nt: TGTGCCAGCGGAGGGACCGGATACACTGAAGCTTTCTTT

j_gene: TRBJ2-3
len: 14
v_gene: TRBV19
abundance: many
d_gene: .
CDR3aa: CASSFRTATDTQYF
CDR3nt: TGTGCCAGTAGTTTCCGGACAGCCACAGATACGCAGTATTTT

j_gene: TRBJ1-2
len: 14
v_gene: TRBV12-3/TRBV12-4
abundance: many
d_gene: .
CDR3aa: CASMVGAGDYGYTF
CDR3nt: TGTGCCAGCATGGTCGGGGCCGGGGACTATGGCTACACCTTC